This T cell receptor (beta chain) was retrieved from a study of cytomegalovirus exposure and HLA in healthy donors. Points from the study as a whole: Whilst most TCR sequences proved rare, a subset of public TCRs occurred across many donors.

The donors were in the roughly 130-subject validation cohort, distinct from the roughly 700-subject first cohort. Some clones are missing from TCRdb's copy, which holds only in-frame ones; the method was immunoSEQ multiplex PCR. The sample has about 240,000 clones; around 86% are singletons. Details on this clone: Its antigen is undetermined.

The germline gives CDR1 MNHNY, CDR2 SVGAGI (reference sequence). V lost 4 bases, J lost 10 bases, and 22 bases lay in between. The CDR3 has 16 residues. This receptor was identified in a woman in her 30s in good health and CMV-seropositive. The chain links TRBV6-6 to TRBJ1-4; D unresolved. Sequences were obtained from PBMCs. CDR3 residues: CASSLPPERWESKLFF. The CDR3 DNA follows: TGTGCCAGCAGTTTACCGCCGGAACGATGGGAGTCAAAACTGTTTTTT.